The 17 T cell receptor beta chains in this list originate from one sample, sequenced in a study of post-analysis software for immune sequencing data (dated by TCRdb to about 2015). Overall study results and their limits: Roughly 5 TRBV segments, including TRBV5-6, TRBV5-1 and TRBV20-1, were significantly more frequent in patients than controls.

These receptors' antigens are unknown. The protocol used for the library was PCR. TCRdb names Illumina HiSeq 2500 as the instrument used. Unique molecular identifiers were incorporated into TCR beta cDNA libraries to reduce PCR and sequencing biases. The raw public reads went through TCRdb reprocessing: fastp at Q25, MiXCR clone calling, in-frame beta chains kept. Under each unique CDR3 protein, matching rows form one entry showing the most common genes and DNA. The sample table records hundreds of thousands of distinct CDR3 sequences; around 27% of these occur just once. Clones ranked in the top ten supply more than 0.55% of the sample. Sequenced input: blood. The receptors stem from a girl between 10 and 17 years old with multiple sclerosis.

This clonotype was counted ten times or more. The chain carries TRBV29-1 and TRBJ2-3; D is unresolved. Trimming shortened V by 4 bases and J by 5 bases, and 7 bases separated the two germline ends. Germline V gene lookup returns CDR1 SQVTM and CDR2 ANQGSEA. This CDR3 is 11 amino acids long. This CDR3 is CSVVLGDTQYF. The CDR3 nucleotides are TGCAGCGTTGTTCTCGGAGATACGCAGTATTTT.

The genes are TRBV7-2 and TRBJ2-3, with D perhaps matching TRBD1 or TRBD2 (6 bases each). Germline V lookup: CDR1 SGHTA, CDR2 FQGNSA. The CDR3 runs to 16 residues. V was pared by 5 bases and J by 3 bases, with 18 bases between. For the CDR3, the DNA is TGTGCCAGCAGCCCCGGGGGCAGAGGGTCGACAGATACGCAGTATTTT. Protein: CASSPGGRGSTDTQYF.

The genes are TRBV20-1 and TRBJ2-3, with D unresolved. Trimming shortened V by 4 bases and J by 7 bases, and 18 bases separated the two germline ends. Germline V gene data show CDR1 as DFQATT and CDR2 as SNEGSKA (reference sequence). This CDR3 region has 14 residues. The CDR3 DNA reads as TGCAGTGCTACTGGGTACGCTGGCGACTATACGCAGTATTTT. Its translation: CSATGYAGDYTQYF.

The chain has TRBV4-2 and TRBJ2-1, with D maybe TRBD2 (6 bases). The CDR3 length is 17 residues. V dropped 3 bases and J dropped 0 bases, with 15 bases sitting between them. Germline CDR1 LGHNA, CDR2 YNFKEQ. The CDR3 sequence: CASSQSGTPSSYNEQFF. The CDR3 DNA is TGTGCCAGCAGCCAGTCCGGGACTCCGAGCTCCTACAATGAGCAGTTCTTC.

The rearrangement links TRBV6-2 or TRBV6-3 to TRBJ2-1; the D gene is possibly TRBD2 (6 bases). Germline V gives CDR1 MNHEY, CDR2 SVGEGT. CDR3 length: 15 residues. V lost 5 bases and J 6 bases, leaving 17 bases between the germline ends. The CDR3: CASSPGLPIVNEQFF. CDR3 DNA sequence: TGTGCCAGCAGTCCGGGACTGCCTATCGTCAATGAGCAGTTCTTC.

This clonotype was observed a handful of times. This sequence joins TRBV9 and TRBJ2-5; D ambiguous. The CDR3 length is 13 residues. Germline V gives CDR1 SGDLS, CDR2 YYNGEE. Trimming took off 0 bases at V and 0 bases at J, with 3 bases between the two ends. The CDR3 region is CASSVVNQETQYF. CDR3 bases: TGTGCCAGCAGCGTAGTGAACCAAGAGACCCAGTACTTC.

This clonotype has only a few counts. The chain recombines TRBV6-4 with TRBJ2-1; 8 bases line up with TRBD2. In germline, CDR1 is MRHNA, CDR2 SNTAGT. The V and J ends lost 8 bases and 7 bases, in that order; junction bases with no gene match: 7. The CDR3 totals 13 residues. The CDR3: CASASGGGNEQFF. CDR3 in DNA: TGTGCCAGCGCCTCGGGGGGGGGTAATGAGCAGTTCTTC.

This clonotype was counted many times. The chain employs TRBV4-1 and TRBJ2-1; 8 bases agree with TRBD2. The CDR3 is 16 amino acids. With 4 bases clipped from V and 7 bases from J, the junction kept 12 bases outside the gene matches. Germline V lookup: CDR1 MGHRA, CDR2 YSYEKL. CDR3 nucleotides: TGCGCCAGCAGCCCCCCCGGAGCGGGGGCGAGTAATGAGCAGTTCTTC. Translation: CASSPPGAGASNEQFF.

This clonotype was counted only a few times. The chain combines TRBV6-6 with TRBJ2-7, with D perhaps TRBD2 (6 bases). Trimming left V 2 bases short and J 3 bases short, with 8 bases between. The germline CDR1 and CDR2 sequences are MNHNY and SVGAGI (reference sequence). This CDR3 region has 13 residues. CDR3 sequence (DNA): TGTGCCAGCAGTTACAGCGGGCTCTACGAGCAGTACTTC. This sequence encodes CASSYSGLYEQYF.

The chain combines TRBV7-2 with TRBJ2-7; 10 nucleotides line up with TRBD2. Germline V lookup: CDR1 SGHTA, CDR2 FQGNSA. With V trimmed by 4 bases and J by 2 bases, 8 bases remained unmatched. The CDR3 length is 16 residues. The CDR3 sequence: CASSSQSGRATYEQYF. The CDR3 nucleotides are TGTGCCAGCAGCTCACAAAGCGGGAGGGCCACCTACGAGCAGTACTTC. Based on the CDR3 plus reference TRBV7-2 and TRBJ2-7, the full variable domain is GAGVSQSPSNKVTEKGKDVELRCDPISGHTALYWYRQSLGQGLEFLIYFQGNSAPDKSGLPSDRFSAERTGGSVSTLTIQRTQQEDSAVYLCASSSQSGRATYEQYFGPGTRLTVT.

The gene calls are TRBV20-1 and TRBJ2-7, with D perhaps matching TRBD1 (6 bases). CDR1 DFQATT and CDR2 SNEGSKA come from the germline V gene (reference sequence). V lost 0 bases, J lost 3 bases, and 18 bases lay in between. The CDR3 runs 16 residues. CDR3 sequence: CSARDSTGNFGYEQYF. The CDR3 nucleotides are TGCAGTGCTAGAGATTCAACAGGGAACTTTGGCTACGAGCAGTACTTC.

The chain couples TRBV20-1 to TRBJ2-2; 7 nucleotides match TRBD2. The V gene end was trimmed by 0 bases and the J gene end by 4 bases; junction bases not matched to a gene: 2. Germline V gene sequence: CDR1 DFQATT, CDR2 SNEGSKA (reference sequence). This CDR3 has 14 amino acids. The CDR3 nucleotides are TGCAGTGCTAGAGAAGGGAGGGCCACCGGGGAGCTGTTTTTT. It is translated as CSAREGRATGELFF.

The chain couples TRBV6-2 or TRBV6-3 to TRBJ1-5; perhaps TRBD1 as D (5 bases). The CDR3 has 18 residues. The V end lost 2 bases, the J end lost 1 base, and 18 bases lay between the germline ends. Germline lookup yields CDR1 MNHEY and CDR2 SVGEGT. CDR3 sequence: CASSYGPVQGLSNQPQHF. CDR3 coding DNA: TGTGCCAGCAGTTACGGACCCGTTCAGGGCCTCAGCAATCAGCCCCAGCATTTT.

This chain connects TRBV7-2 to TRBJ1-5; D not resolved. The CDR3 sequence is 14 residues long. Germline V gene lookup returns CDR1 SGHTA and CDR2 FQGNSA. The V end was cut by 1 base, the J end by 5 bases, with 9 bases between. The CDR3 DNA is TGTGCCAGCAGCTTAGTTCCAGGAGATCAGCCCCAGCATTTT. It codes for CASSLVPGDQPQHF.

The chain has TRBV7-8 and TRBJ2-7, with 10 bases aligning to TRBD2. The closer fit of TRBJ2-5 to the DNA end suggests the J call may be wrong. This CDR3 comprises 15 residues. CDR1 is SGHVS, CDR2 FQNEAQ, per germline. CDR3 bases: TGTGCCAGCAGCAGTAGCGGGGGGCTGCAAGAGACCCAGTACTTC. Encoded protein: CASSSSGGLQETQYF.

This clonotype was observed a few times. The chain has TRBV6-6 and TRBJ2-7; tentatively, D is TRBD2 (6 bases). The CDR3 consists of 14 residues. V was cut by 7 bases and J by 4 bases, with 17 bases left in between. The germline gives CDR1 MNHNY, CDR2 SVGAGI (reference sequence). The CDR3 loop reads CASTRPGLPYEQYF. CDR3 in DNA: TGTGCCAGCACTCGGCCGGGACTGCCTTACGAGCAGTACTTC.

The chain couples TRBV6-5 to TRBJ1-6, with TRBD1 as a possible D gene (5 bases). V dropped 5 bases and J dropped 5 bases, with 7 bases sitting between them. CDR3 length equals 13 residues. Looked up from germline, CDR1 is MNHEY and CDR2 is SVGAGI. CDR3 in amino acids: CASSRGHNSPLHF. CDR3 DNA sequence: TGTGCCAGCAGTAGGGGCCATAATTCACCCCTCCACTTT.